This T cell receptor beta chain was found in a study of T-cell memory formation after mild COVID-19. TCRdb analysed the 5' RACE reads with MiXCR anew, one entry per CDR3 protein. Seen here are hundreds of thousands of distinct CDR3 sequences, roughly 21% observed once, and the top ten hold around an eighth. General study findings and limits: Clones which contracted sat mainly in CM and EM if CD4+, and in EMRA if CD8+.

The V gene end was trimmed by 6 bases and the J gene end by 4 bases; junction bases not matched to a gene: 14. This CDR3 has 16 residues. About this clonotype: Its antigen is unknown.

This receptor was obtained from an adult woman who had mild COVID-19 (a few samples of this study predate the infection). Cell type and time point are not known. The chain recombines TRBV12-3 or TRBV12-4 with TRBJ1-2; TRBD1 aligns across 7 bases. Material: PBMCs or a T cell subset sorted from them (not recorded which). The CDR3 spells CASRYPPGDSTYGYTF. CDR3 DNA sequence: TGTGCCAGCAGATATCCCCCCGGGGACAGCACCTATGGCTACACCTTC.